Listed below are T cell receptor beta chains from one sample, sequenced in a study of cytomegalovirus exposure and HLA in healthy donors. Profiled with immunoSEQ multiplex PCR; TCRdb holds only in-frame clones, not every one. The sample shows over 95,000 clones, 60% to 85% of them seen only once. Sequenced input: PBMCs. Every receptor here comes from a female donor in good health and CMV-seronegative. Each CDR3 is given with its conserved first and last residue. A D gene is named only where the DNA matches it firmly. Part of the rows lack a size; the others show once, few, many or a class for expanded clones.

J gene: TRBJ1-2; D gene: TRBD1; V gene: TRBV4-3; clone size: NA; CDR3 DNA: TGCGCCAGCAGCCAAGATTTGCTCCCGCCGACAGGGCACTATGGCTACACCTTC; CDR3 protein: CASSQDLLPPTGHYGYTF
J gene: TRBJ2-1; D gene: NA; V gene: TRBV13; clone size: NA; CDR3 DNA: TGTGCCAGCAGCACTAGAAGCTCCTACAATGAGCAGTTCTTC; CDR3 protein: CASSTRSSYNEQFF
J gene: TRBJ1-3; D gene: NA; V gene: TRBV2; clone size: NA; CDR3 DNA: TGTGCCAGCAGTGAATGGAGCGAGAGAAACACCATATATTTT; CDR3 protein: CASSEWSERNTIYF
J gene: TRBJ2-2; D gene: NA; V gene: TRBV7-9; clone size: NA; CDR3 DNA: TGTGCCAGCAGCTCCATATGGGGGGCGAACACCGGGGAGCTGTTTTTT; CDR3 protein: CASSSIWGANTGELFF
J gene: TRBJ2-5; D gene: NA; V gene: TRBV2; clone size: NA; CDR3 DNA: TGTGCCAGCAGTGTCGTGTCGGGGGGCGGAAAGACCCAGTACTTC; CDR3 protein: CASSVVSGGGKTQYF
J gene: TRBJ1-1; D gene: NA; V gene: TRBV7-9; clone size: NA; CDR3 DNA: TGTGCCGGTACTCGCGACCCTTTAGAAGGGAGCACTGAAGCTTTCTTT; CDR3 protein: CAGTRDPLEGSTEAFF
J gene: TRBJ1-5; D gene: NA; V gene: TRBV19; clone size: NA; CDR3 DNA: TGTGCCAGTAGACAGGGTATCTATAGCAATCAGCCCCAGCATTTT; CDR3 protein: CASRQGIYSNQPQHF
J gene: TRBJ1-1; D gene: NA; V gene: TRBV14; clone size: NA; CDR3 DNA: TGTGCCAGCAGCCAATTCGACAGCGCTGAAGCTTTCTTT; CDR3 protein: CASSQFDSAEAFF
J gene: TRBJ2-2; D gene: TRBD2; V gene: TRBV5-4; clone size: NA; CDR3 DNA: TGTGCCAGCAGTTCTTGGTCTAGCGGGTACACCGGGGAGCTGTTTTTT; CDR3 protein: CASSSWSSGYTGELFF
J gene: TRBJ1-3; D gene: NA; V gene: TRBV9; clone size: NA; CDR3 DNA: TGTGCCAGCAGCGCTTCGGGTGCTGGAAACACCATATATTTT; CDR3 protein: CASSASGAGNTIYF
J gene: TRBJ1-6; D gene: NA; V gene: TRBV6-5; clone size: once; CDR3 DNA: TGTGCCAGCAGTTACGCTGGAGCTATAAAGAATTCACCCCTCCACTTT; CDR3 protein: CASSYAGAIKNSPLHF
J gene: TRBJ2-5; D gene: TRBD2; V gene: TRBV4-2; clone size: NA; CDR3 DNA: TGTGCCAGCAGCCAAGGCCTAGCGGGGGAGGAAGGAGAGACCCAGTACTTC; CDR3 protein: CASSQGLAGEEGETQYF
J gene: TRBJ1-5; D gene: NA; V gene: TRBV19; clone size: NA; CDR3 DNA: TGTGCCACCCAGGATAGAAGTGGGAGTAAGCCCCAGCATTTT; CDR3 protein: CATQDRSGSKPQHF
J gene: TRBJ2-1; D gene: TRBD2; V gene: TRBV30; clone size: NA; CDR3 DNA: TGTGCCTGGAGTGTCGGACTAGCGGGGGGGCCCTACAATGAGCAGTTCTTC; CDR3 protein: CAWSVGLAGGPYNEQFF
J gene: TRBJ1-2; D gene: NA; V gene: TRBV7-9; clone size: NA; CDR3 DNA: TGTGCCGGAGCTGGGGAGACGGGAAGTAACTATGGCTACACCTTC; CDR3 protein: CAGAGETGSNYGYTF
J gene: TRBJ2-1; D gene: NA; V gene: TRBV7-3; clone size: once; CDR3 DNA: TGTGCCAGCAGCCAACGACCGGGACTGGAAAATGAGCAGTTCTTC; CDR3 protein: CASSQRPGLENEQFF
J gene: TRBJ2-1; D gene: TRBD2; V gene: TRBV5-1; clone size: NA; CDR3 DNA: TGCGCCAGCAGCGATAGTGGGACTAGCAGAAATGAGCAGTTCTTC; CDR3 protein: CASSDSGTSRNEQFF
J gene: TRBJ2-6; D gene: TRBD1; V gene: TRBV18; clone size: NA; CDR3 DNA: TGTGCCAGCTCAGCAACAGGGGACCCAGGCGTAACTGGGGCCAACGTCCTGACTTTC; CDR3 protein: CASSATGDPGVTGANVLTF